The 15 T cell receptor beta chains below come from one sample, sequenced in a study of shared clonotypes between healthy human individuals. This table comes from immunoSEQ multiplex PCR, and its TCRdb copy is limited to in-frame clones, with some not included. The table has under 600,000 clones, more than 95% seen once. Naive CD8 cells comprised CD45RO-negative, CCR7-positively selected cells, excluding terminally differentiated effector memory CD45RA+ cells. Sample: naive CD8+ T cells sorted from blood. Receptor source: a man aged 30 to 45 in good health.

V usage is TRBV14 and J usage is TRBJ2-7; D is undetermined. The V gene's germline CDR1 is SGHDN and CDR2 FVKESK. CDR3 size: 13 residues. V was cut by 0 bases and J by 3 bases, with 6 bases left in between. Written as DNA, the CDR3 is TGTGCCAGCAGCCAAGATAACCTCTACGAGCAGTACTTC. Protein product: CASSQDNLYEQYF.

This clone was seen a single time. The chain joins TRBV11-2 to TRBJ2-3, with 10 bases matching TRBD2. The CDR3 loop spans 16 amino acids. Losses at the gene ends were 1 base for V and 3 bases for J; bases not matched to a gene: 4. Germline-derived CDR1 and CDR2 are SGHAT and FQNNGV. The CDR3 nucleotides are TGTGCCAGCAGCTTAGGGCTAGCGGGAGTAACAGATACGCAGTATTTT. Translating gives CASSLGLAGVTDTQYF.

The DNA for the CDR3 is TGTGCCACCAGCGGGACAGGGAATGGGAATCAGCCCCAGCATTTT. Translating it yields CATSGTGNGNQPQHF. The V gene is TRBV15, the J gene TRBJ1-5, with TRBD1 matching 9 bases. J lost 4 bases, V lost 5 bases, and 6 bases had no gene match. The CDR3 length is 15 residues. CDR1 LNHNV and CDR2 YYDKDF come from the germline V gene (reference sequence).

CDR3 in amino acids: CASSPQPAGADTGELFF. The DNA of the CDR3 is TGCGCCAGCAGTCCACAACCTGCTGGGGCGGACACCGGGGAGCTGTTTTTT. This rearrangement joins TRBV5-1 to TRBJ2-2; the D gene is possibly TRBD1 (5 bases). Germline CDR1 reads SGHRS; CDR2 reads YFSETQ. With 5 bases removed from V and 3 bases from J, the gap between germline ends came to 20 bases. The CDR3 is made up of 17 amino acids.

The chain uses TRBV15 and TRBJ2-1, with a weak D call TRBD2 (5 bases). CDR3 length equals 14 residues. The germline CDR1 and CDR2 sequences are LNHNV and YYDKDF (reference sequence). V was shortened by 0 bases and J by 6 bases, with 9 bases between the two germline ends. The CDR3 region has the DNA TGTGCCACCAGCAGAGACCGGACTGGCAATGAGCAGTTCTTC. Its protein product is CATSRDRTGNEQFF.

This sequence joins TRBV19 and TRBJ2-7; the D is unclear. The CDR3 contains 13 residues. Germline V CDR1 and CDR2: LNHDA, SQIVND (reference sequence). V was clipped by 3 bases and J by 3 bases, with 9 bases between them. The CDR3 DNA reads TGTGCCAGTAGTATGGGAAGTCTCTACGAGCAGTACTTC. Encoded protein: CASSMGSLYEQYF.

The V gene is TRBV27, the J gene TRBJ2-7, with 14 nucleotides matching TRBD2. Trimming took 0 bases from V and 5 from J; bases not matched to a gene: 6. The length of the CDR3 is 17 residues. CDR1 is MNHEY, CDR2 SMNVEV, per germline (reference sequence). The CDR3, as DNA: TGTGCCAGCAGTTTATCCCTCTCGGGACTAGCGGGAGACGAGCAGTACTTC. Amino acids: CASSLSLSGLAGDEQYF.

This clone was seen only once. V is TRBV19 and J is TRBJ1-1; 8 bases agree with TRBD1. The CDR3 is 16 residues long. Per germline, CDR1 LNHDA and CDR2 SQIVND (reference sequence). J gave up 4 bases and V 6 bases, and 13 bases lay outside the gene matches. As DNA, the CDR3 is TGTGCCAGTAGCTCTGAGTGGGACAGGTTGATCACTGAAGCTTTCTTT. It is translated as CASSSEWDRLITEAFF.

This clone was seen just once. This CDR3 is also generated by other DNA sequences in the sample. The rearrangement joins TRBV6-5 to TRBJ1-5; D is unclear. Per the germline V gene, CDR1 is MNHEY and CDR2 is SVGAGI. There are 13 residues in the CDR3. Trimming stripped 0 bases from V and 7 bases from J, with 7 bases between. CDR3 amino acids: CASSYSIEQPQHF. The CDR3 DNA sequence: TGTGCCAGCAGTTACTCGATTGAGCAGCCCCAGCATTTT.

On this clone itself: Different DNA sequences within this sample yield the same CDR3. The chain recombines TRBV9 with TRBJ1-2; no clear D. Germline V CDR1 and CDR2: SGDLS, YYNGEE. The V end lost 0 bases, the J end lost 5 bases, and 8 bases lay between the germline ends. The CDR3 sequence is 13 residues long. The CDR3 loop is CASSVGGGYGYTF. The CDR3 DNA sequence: TGTGCCAGCAGCGTAGGGGGAGGGTATGGCTACACCTTC.

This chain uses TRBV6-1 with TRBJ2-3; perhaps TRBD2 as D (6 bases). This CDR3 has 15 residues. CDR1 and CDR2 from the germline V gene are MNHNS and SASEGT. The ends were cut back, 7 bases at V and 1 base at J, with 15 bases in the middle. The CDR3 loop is CASIGGGQGTDTQYF. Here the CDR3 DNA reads TGTGCCAGCATCGGGGGAGGACAAGGCACAGATACGCAGTATTTT.

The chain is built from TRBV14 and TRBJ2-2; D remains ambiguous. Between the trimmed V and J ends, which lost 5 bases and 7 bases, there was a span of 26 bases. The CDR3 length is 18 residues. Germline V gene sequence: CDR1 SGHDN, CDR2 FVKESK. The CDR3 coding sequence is TGTGCCAGCAGCAAAGGTCTAGACTCGCCGGATCCGGTCGGGGAGCTGTTTTTT. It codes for CASSKGLDSPDPVGELFF.

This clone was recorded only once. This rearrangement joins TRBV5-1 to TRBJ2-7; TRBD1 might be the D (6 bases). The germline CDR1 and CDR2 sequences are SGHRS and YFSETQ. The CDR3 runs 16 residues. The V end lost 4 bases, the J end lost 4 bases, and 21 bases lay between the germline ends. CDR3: CASSGWDKRGIYEQYF. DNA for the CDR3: TGCGCCAGCAGCGGATGGGACAAACGTGGTATTTACGAGCAGTACTTC.

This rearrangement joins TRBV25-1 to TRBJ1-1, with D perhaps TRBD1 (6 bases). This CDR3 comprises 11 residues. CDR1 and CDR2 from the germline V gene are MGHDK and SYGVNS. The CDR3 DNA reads TGTGCTATTATGCAGGGGCCGGAAGCTTTCTTT. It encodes CAIMQGPEAFF.

CDR3 amino acids: CSGDDMRVGTEAFF. The CDR3 DNA follows: TGCAGCGGCGACGATATGAGGGTGGGCACTGAAGCTTTCTTT. This rearrangement joins TRBV29-1 to TRBJ1-1, with D unresolved. The germline CDR1 and CDR2 sequences are SQVTM and ANQGSEA. This CDR3 comprises 14 residues. V was cut by 7 bases and J by 4 bases, with 19 bases left in between.